The sequence of this TCR beta chain was determined in a study of identical twins. Template switching (which added a universal primer site) was used, and cDNA carried unique molecular identifiers. TCRdb redid the calling of the 5' RACE reads with MiXCR, one entry per CDR3 protein. Of about 1.7 million distinct CDR3 sequences detected, about 30% appear once; the ten largest clones hold over 0.25%. Study outcomes and limitations: Twins shared out-of-frame alpha sequences with excess low generation probability.

Comment on this clonotype: Antigen unknown. This may come from a read error, since a much larger clone is one base off.

The CDR3 runs 16 residues. CDR1 is MDHEN, CDR2 SYDVKM, per germline. J was trimmed by 11 bases and V by 2 bases; bases with no gene match: 13. Sequences were obtained from cord blood. This clonotype was sampled from a newborn girl in good health. The genes are TRBV28 and TRBJ2-5; 11 bases are a match to TRBD2. CDR3 protein: CASSLRLAGIYNEQYF. CDR3 coding DNA: TGTGCCAGCAGTTTAAGACTAGCGGGGATCTACAATGAGCAGTACTTC.